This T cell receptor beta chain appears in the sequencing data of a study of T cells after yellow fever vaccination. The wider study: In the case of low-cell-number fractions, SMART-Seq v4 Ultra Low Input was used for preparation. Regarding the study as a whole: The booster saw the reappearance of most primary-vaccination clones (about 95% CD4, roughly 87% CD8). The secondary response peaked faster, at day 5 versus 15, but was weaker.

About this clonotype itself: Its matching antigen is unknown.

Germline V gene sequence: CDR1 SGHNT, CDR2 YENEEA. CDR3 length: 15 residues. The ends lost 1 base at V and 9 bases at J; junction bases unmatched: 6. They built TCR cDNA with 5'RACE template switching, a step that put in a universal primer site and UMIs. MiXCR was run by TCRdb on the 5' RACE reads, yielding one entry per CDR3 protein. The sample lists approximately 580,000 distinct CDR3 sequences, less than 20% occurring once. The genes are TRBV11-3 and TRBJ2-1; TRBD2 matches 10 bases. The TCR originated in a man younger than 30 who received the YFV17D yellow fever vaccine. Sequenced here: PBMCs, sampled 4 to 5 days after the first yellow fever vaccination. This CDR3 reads CASSLGLAGEAEQFF. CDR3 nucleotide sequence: TGTGCCAGCAGCTTAGGCCTAGCGGGGGAGGCTGAGCAGTTCTTC.